These 29 T cell receptor beta chains were all obtained from the same sample, sequenced in a study of T-cell reconstitution after alpha-beta-depleted transplantation in children. The authors prepared the TCRbeta library with unique molecular identifiers. TCRdb ran MiXCR on the PCR reads and lists one entry per CDR3 protein. The repertoire holds hundreds of thousands of distinct CDR3 sequences, around 17% seen once, with 2.5% to 3.5% in the top ten. The sample in question was PBMCs from the stem cell graft donor, obtained from the stem cell graft. Every receptor here comes from a human donor who donated a stem cell graft to a child with acute lymphoblastic leukemia.

This chain connects TRBV5-1 to TRBJ1-4, with D tentatively TRBD1 (5 bases). CDR3 length: 17 residues. Trimming took 0 bases from V and 0 from J, leaving 12 bases between them. Germline-derived CDR1 and CDR2 are SGHRS and YFSETQ. CDR3 amino acids: CASSLEGHQATNEKLFF. As DNA, the CDR3 is TGCGCCAGCAGCTTGGAAGGACACCAGGCAACTAATGAAAAACTGTTTTTT.

CDR3 region: CASRVTVTGELFF. The CDR3, as DNA: TGTGCCTCTAGAGTGACGGTCACCGGGGAGCTGTTTTTT. The chain links TRBV2 to TRBJ2-2; D remains unclear. Trimming cost V 11 bases and J 4 bases, with 14 bases left between them. CDR3 size: 13 residues. In germline, CDR1 is SNHLY, CDR2 FYNNEI.

This clonotype was detected a few times. This chain joins TRBV28 and TRBJ2-6; tentatively, D is TRBD2 (5 bases). CDR1 is MDHEN, CDR2 SYDVKM, per germline. Trimming pared 6 bases from V and 0 bases from J, leaving 15 bases between. CDR3 size: 17 residues. The CDR3: CASRLLAGLSGANVLTF. CDR3 in DNA: TGTGCCAGCAGACTCCTGGCGGGCCTCTCTGGGGCCAACGTCCTGACTTTC. The variable domain in full, completed from reference TRBV28 and TRBJ2-6, reads DVKVTQSSRYLVKRTGEKVFLECVQDMDHENMFWYRQDPGLGLRLIYFSYDVKMKEKGDIPEGYSVSREKKERFSLILESASTNQTSMYLCASRLLAGLSGANVLTFGAGSRLTVL.

CDR3 sequence (DNA): TGTGCCAGCACCTTGGGGCTAAATGAGCAGTTCTTC. Encoded protein: CASTLGLNEQFF. The chain employs TRBV12-3 or TRBV12-4 and TRBJ2-1, with D possibly TRBD1 on 5 matching bases. The V end lost 7 bases, the J end lost 7 bases, and 11 bases lay between the germline ends. The CDR3 runs to 12 residues.

The chain uses TRBV6-5 and TRBJ2-7, with a weak D call TRBD2 (6 bases). V was pared by 0 bases and J by 7 bases, with 16 bases between. CDR1 MNHEY and CDR2 SVGAGI come from the germline V gene. The CDR3 has 15 amino acids. The CDR3 DNA reads as TGTGCCAGCAGTTACTCGGAGGGGCGCGTTCGGGAGCAGTACTTC. This sequence encodes CASSYSEGRVREQYF.

This clonotype was seen a few times. The chain carries TRBV10-2 and TRBJ2-7; 9 bases align to TRBD1. The CDR3 is 14 amino acids. Trimming at V came to 6 bases and at J to 6 bases, leaving 9 bases not matched to a gene. Germline lookup yields CDR1 WSHSY and CDR2 SAAADI. The DNA for the CDR3 is TGCGCCAGCAGCCCGGGACAGGGTCTCGGCGAGCAGTACTTC. It encodes CASSPGQGLGEQYF.

This clonotype was counted between two and nine times. The chain couples TRBV20-1 to TRBJ2-5, with D unresolved. Deletions cut 0 bases from V and 1 base from J, with 18 bases between. This CDR3 spans 17 amino acids. Germline values: CDR1 DFQATT, CDR2 SNEGSKA (reference sequence). CDR3 coding DNA: TGCAGTGCTAGAGATTTTATTGCTAGATGGGGCCAAGAGACCCAGTACTTC. The encoded protein is CSARDFIARWGQETQYF.

This clonotype has only a few counts. This chain uses TRBV4-1 with TRBJ2-7; 8 positions agree with TRBD2. The CDR3 runs 16 residues. The germline V gene encodes CDR1 MGHRA and CDR2 YSYEKL. The ends lost 0 bases at V and 3 bases at J; junction bases unmatched: 7. In nucleotides, the CDR3 is TGCGCCAGCAGCCAAGATAGAGCGGGAGCGAACTACGAGCAGTACTTC. It specifies CASSQDRAGANYEQYF.

In this sample, this clonotype turned up a few times. The rearrangement uses TRBV7-9 and TRBJ2-3; weak D call: TRBD1 (6 bases). Germline-derived CDR1 and CDR2 are SEHNR and FQNEAQ (reference sequence). This CDR3 comprises 15 residues. Trimming stripped 1 base from V and 3 bases from J, with 11 bases between. CDR3 protein: CASSLGTGLTDTQYF. As DNA, the CDR3 is TGTGCCAGCAGCTTAGGCACAGGGTTGACAGATACGCAGTATTTT.

This clonotype was counted a few times. The J gene is TRBJ2-6, the V gene TRBV25-1; either TRBD1 or TRBD2 may supply D (5 bases each). Deletions cut 3 bases from V and 2 bases from J, with 17 bases between. CDR1 is MGHDK and CDR2 is SYGVNS in the germline V gene. This CDR3 is built from 18 residues. CDR3 bases: TGTGCCAGCAGTGACCCAGACGGGTCGGGGCCTGGGGCCAACGTCCTGACTTTC. It encodes CASSDPDGSGPGANVLTF.

The rearrangement links TRBV6-1 to TRBJ2-2; unclear D gene. Trimming stripped 4 bases from V and 6 bases from J, with 12 bases between. Germline V gives CDR1 MNHNS, CDR2 SASEGT. This CDR3 contains 14 residues. DNA for the CDR3: TGTGCCAGCAGTGTAGAGTTCTTGCCCGGGGAGCTGTTTTTT. Its protein is CASSVEFLPGELFF.

This clonotype has a handful of counts. The chain is built from TRBV15 and TRBJ2-1, with 7 bases matching TRBD2. Germline lookup yields CDR1 LNHNV and CDR2 YYDKDF (reference sequence). J gave up 8 bases and V 4 bases, and 5 bases lay outside the gene matches. The CDR3 consists of 13 residues. CDR3 loop: CATSMGGRDEQFF. The CDR3 coding sequence is TGTGCCACCAGCATGGGGGGGAGAGATGAGCAGTTCTTC.

There are a few counts of this clonotype. This sequence joins TRBV7-9 and TRBJ2-7; TRBD2 is a possible D gene (6 bases). Trimming took off 2 bases at V and 2 bases at J, with 13 bases between the two ends. The CDR3 covers 15 residues. Looked up from germline, CDR1 is SEHNR and CDR2 is FQNEAQ (reference sequence). CDR3: CASSLSGGTAYEQYF. In nucleotides, the CDR3 is TGTGCCAGCAGCTTAAGCGGCGGGACGGCCTACGAGCAGTACTTC.

The chain is built from TRBV12-3 or TRBV12-4 and TRBJ1-5; D possibly corresponds to TRBD1 (6 bases). The CDR3 is made up of 15 amino acids. V was pared by 6 bases and J by 4 bases, with 16 bases between. As DNA, the CDR3 is TGTGCCAGCAGCCCCCTCGGACAGAATAATCAGCCCCAGCATTTT. Translating gives CASSPLGQNNQPQHF.

This clonotype came up a few times. The J gene is TRBJ1-5, the V gene TRBV6-5; 9 nucleotides agree with TRBD1. V lost 0 bases, J lost 14 bases, and 2 bases stayed unmatched. The germline V gene has CDR1 MNHEY and CDR2 SVGAGI. This CDR3 region has 12 residues. CDR3 amino acids: CASSYSGDREHF. The CDR3 nucleotides read TGTGCCAGCAGTTACTCGGGGGACAGGGAGCATTTT.

This clonotype was counted a few times. Written as DNA, the CDR3 is TGCAGTGCTAGCCGGGACGGCTCTGGAAACACCATATATTTT. The encoded protein is CSASRDGSGNTIYF. This rearrangement joins TRBV20-1 to TRBJ1-3, with D possibly being TRBD1 (5 bases). Between the trimmed V and J ends, which lost 3 bases and 0 bases, there was a span of 9 bases. CDR3 length equals 14 residues. Germline loops: CDR1 DFQATT, CDR2 SNEGSKA (reference sequence).

V usage is TRBV7-2 and J usage is TRBJ2-1; perhaps TRBD1 as D (6 bases). The CDR3 runs to 13 residues. The ends were cut back, 1 base at V and 14 bases at J, with 15 bases in the middle. CDR1 SGHTA and CDR2 FQGNSA come from the germline V gene. The CDR3 DNA sequence: TGTGCCAGCAGCTTAGAGGGTTCAGGGGTTAAGTTCTTC. Amino acid sequence: CASSLEGSGVKFF.

The genes are TRBV12-3 or TRBV12-4 and TRBJ2-3, with D perhaps matching TRBD2 (6 bases). V gave up 3 bases and J gave up 6 bases, with 16 bases separating them. CDR3 length equals 15 residues. The CDR3 DNA reads TGTGCCAGCAGTTTCCTGCGGGGCCCCTTGGATACGCAGTATTTT. Encoded protein: CASSFLRGPLDTQYF.

This rearrangement joins TRBV27 to TRBJ1-2; 7 positions match TRBD1. CDR1 and CDR2 (germline): MNHEY, SMNVEV (reference sequence). With V trimmed by 3 bases and J by 4 bases, 5 bases remained unmatched. The CDR3 is 14 amino acids. The CDR3 loop is CASSLHQGGYGYTF. DNA for the CDR3: TGTGCCAGCAGTTTGCACCAGGGGGGCTATGGCTACACCTTC.

The chain joins TRBV3-1 to TRBJ2-2, with 8 bases fitting TRBD2. CDR3 size: 15 residues. Germline CDR1 and CDR2: LGHDT and YNNKEL (reference sequence). After removal of 10 bases from V and 0 bases from J, the junction contained 7 bases not matched to a gene. The CDR3 DNA sequence: TGTGCCACGGGGGGGAGAGAGGCGAACACCGGGGAGCTGTTTTTT. It codes for CATGGREANTGELFF.

This clonotype occurred many times. The chain employs TRBV11-2 and TRBJ2-1; D ambiguous. There are 12 residues in the CDR3. Trimming removed 1 base from V and 9 bases from J, with 7 bases in between. Germline loops: CDR1 SGHAT, CDR2 FQNNGV. The CDR3 loop is CASSLGTAEQFF. The DNA for the CDR3 is TGTGCCAGCAGCTTAGGAACAGCTGAGCAGTTCTTC. The whole variable domain, filled in from reference TRBV11-2 and TRBJ2-1, reads EAGVAQSPRYKIIEKRQSVAFWCNPISGHATLYWYQQILGQGPKLLIQFQNNGVVDDSQLPKDRFSAERLKGVDSTLKIQPAKLEDSAVYLCASSLGTAEQFFGPGTRLTVL.

A few counts support this clonotype. The J gene is TRBJ2-2, the V gene TRBV10-1; D remains ambiguous. The CDR3 length is 13 residues. V gave up 5 bases and J gave up 3 bases, with 7 bases separating them. Looked up from germline, CDR1 is WNHNN and CDR2 is SYGVQD (reference sequence). Written as DNA, the CDR3 is TGCGCCAGCAGTCGCCGGGACACCGGGGAGCTGTTTTTT. It encodes CASSRRDTGELFF.

This clonotype has just a few counts. This chain links TRBV6-1 with TRBJ1-1, with D uncertain. The CDR3 extends over 14 amino acids. The V end was cut by 7 bases, the J end by 0 bases, with 12 bases between. Germline CDR1 is MNHNS and CDR2 is SASEGT. DNA of the CDR3: TGTGCCAGCAAATGGGATCCCATGAACACTGAAGCTTTCTTT. Amino acids: CASKWDPMNTEAFF.

This clonotype was seen only a few times. The V call is TRBV10-3, the J call TRBJ2-2; possibly TRBD2 for D (6 bases). V was cut by 4 bases and J by 3 bases, with 9 bases left in between. In germline, CDR1 is ENHRY, CDR2 SYGVKD. This CDR3 contains 14 residues. Here the CDR3 reads CAISGGGDTGELFF. For the CDR3, the DNA is TGTGCCATCAGTGGTGGAGGGGACACCGGGGAGCTGTTTTTT.

This clonotype was counted between two and nine times. The chain links TRBV5-5 to TRBJ2-3; possibly TRBD1 or TRBD2 for D (5 bases each). The V end lost 3 bases, the J end lost 0 bases, and 17 bases lay between the germline ends. CDR3 length: 17 amino acids. Looked up from germline, CDR1 is SGHKS and CDR2 is YYEKEE (reference sequence). CDR3 in amino acids: CASSWDPVGMSTDTQYF. As DNA, the CDR3 is TGTGCCAGCAGCTGGGACCCAGTGGGCATGAGCACAGATACGCAGTATTTT.

The chain carries TRBV27 and TRBJ1-5; possible D gene TRBD1, 6 bases. In germline, CDR1 is MNHEY, CDR2 SMNVEV (reference sequence). V lost 6 bases to trimming and J lost 2 bases, with 14 bases between them. This CDR3 has 15 residues. CDR3 amino acids: CASSTGIYGNQPQHF. DNA of the CDR3: TGTGCCAGCAGCACAGGGATCTACGGCAATCAGCCCCAGCATTTT.

This chain links TRBV9 with TRBJ2-7; D possibly corresponds to TRBD1 (6 bases). The CDR3 has 14 amino acids. Trimming removed 0 bases at V and 2 bases at J, with 9 bases between. Germline V gene lookup returns CDR1 SGDLS and CDR2 YYNGEE. CDR3 sequence (DNA): TGTGCCAGCAGCGTAGAGGCAGGGGCCTACGAGCAGTACTTC. Translated, it gives CASSVEAGAYEQYF.

In this sample, this clonotype turned up a few times. The chain joins TRBV29-1 to TRBJ2-1, with D perhaps TRBD2 (6 bases). The germline V gene encodes CDR1 SQVTM and CDR2 ANQGSEA. Trimming left V 5 bases short and J 9 bases short, with 14 bases between. This CDR3 is built from 12 residues. The CDR3 sequence: CSVYSPGGEQFF. The DNA for the CDR3 is TGCAGCGTTTATTCCCCCGGGGGTGAGCAGTTCTTC.

This clonotype was picked up a small number of times. The rearrangement joins TRBV20-1 to TRBJ2-3, with a possible D match to TRBD1 (7 bases). The germline gives CDR1 DFQATT, CDR2 SNEGSKA (reference sequence). The CDR3 covers 17 residues. The ends were cut back, 1 base at V and 3 bases at J, with 20 bases in the middle. The CDR3 DNA is TGCAGTGCTAGAGTGGAGGGGGCCTATGGGGAAACAGATACGCAGTATTTT. Translated, it gives CSARVEGAYGETDTQYF.